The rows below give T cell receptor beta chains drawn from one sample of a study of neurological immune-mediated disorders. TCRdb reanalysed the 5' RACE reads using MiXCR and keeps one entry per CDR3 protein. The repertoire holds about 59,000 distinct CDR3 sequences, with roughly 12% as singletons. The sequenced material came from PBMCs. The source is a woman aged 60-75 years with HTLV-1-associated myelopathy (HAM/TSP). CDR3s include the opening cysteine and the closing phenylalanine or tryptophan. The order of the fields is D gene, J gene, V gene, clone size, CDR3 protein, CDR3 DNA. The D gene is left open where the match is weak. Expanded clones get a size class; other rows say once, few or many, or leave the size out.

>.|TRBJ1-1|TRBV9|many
CASSVVEYTEAFF
TGTGCCAGCAGCGTAGTGGAGTACACTGAAGCTTTCTTT
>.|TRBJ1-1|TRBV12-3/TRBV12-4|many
CASSLSGGGTEAFF
TGTGCCAGCAGTTTGTCGGGGGGAGGCACTGAAGCTTTCTTT
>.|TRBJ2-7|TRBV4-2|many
CASSGLGGDSYEQYF
TGTGCCAGCAGCGGACTTGGCGGGGATTCCTACGAGCAGTACTTC
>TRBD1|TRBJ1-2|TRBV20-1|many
CSAPTGGFSGGYTF
TGCAGTGCACCCACAGGGGGCTTCTCGGGGGGCTACACCTTC
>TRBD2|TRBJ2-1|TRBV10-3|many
CAISEGGSSYNEQFF
TGTGCCATCAGTGAGGGCGGGAGCTCCTACAATGAGCAGTTCTTC
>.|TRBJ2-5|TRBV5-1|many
CASSPDRVGQETQYF
TGCGCCAGCAGCCCGGACAGAGTTGGGCAAGAGACCCAGTACTTC
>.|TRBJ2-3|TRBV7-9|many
CASSPPSPDTQYF
TGTGCCAGCAGCCCGCCTTCCCCAGATACGCAGTATTTT
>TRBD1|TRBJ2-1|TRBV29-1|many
CSVEKRVTGGEENEQFF
TGCAGCGTTGAAAAAAGGGTTACAGGGGGTGAGGAAAATGAGCAGTTCTTC
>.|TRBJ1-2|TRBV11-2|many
CASRTEVGGYTF
TGTGCCAGCAGGACAGAGGTTGGTGGCTACACCTTC
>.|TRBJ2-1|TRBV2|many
CASSSGEDEQFF
TGTGCCAGCAGTTCAGGGGAGGATGAGCAGTTCTTC
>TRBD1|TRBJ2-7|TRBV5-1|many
CASSPGDRPYEQYF
TGCGCCAGCAGCCCAGGGGACAGACCCTACGAGCAGTACTTC
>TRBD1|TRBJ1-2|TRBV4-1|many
CASSLDRGANYGYTF
TGCGCCAGCAGCCTCGACAGGGGGGCAAACTATGGCTACACCTTC
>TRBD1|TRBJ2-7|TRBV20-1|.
CSALRTGKVNEQYF
TGCAGTGCCCTGAGGACAGGGAAAGTCAACGAGCAGTACTTC
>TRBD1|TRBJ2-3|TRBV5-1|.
CASSQEQGPTDTQYF
TGCGCCAGCAGTCAAGAACAGGGGCCCACAGATACGCAGTATTTT
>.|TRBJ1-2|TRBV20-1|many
CSARVGGNYYGYTF
TGCAGTGCTAGAGTTGGAGGAAATTACTATGGCTACACCTTC
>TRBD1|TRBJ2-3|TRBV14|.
CASSPENLPDRPASIDTQYF
TGTGCCAGCAGCCCCGAAAATTTACCGGACAGGCCAGCGTCGATTGATACGCAGTATTTT
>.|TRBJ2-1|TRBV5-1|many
CASSLAGNGNEQFF
TGCGCCAGCAGCTTGGCTGGGAATGGCAATGAGCAGTTCTTC
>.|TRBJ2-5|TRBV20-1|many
CSAPIPGFPQETQYF
TGCAGTGCCCCAATCCCAGGGTTCCCCCAAGAGACCCAGTACTTC
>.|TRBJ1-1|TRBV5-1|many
CASSLDPSRNTEAFF
TGCGCCAGCAGCCTGGACCCTAGTAGGAACACTGAAGCTTTCTTT
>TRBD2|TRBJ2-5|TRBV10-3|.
CAISESGAGRETQYF
TGTGCCATCAGTGAGTCGGGAGCGGGGAGAGAGACCCAGTACTTC
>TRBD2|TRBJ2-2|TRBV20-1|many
CSARPSGGPGTGELFF
TGCAGTGCTAGACCCTCGGGGGGGCCGGGCACCGGGGAGCTGTTTTTT
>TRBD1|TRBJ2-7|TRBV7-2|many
CASSPRGTGRDEQYF
TGTGCCAGCAGCCCGAGGGGGACAGGCCGAGACGAGCAGTACTTC
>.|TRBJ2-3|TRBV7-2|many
CASSRGGGSDTQYF
TGTGCCAGCAGCCGCGGTGGGGGTTCAGATACGCAGTATTTT
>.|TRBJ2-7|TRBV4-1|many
CASSQGSYEQYF
TGCGCCAGCAGCCAAGGCTCCTACGAGCAGTACTTC
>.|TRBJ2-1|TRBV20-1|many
CSASGPAPYNEQFF
TGCAGTGCTAGCGGTCCCGCCCCGTACAATGAGCAGTTCTTC
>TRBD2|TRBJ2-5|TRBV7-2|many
CASSSTGTSGETQYF
TGTGCCAGCAGCTCAACCGGGACTAGCGGGGAGACCCAGTACTTC
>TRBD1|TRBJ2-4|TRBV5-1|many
CASSSQGAKNIQYF
TGCGCCAGCAGCTCACAGGGGGCCAAAAACATTCAGTACTTC
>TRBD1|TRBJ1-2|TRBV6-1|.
CASRMGGQFNYGYTF
TGTGCCAGCAGGATGGGGGGACAGTTTAACTATGGCTACACCTTC
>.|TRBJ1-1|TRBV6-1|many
CASVISGGDTEAFF
TGTGCCAGCGTGATATCGGGGGGGGACACTGAAGCTTTCTTT
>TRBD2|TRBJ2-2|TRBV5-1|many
CASSLAGGDTGELFF
TGCGCCAGCAGCTTAGCGGGAGGGGACACCGGGGAGCTGTTTTTT
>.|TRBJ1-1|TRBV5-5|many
CASSFFPQQGANTEAFF
TGTGCCAGCAGCTTCTTCCCCCAACAGGGCGCTAACACTGAAGCTTTCTTT
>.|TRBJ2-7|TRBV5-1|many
CASSLGQGLSYEQYF
TGCGCCAGCAGCTTGGGCCAGGGTCTTTCCTACGAGCAGTACTTC
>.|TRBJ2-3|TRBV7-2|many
CASSTSGAGTDTQYF
TGTGCCAGCAGCACCAGTGGGGCTGGCACAGATACGCAGTATTTT
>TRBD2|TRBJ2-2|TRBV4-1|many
CASSQVGAGSTGGRRYTGELFF
TGCGCCAGCAGCCAAGTGGGGGCAGGGTCTACGGGCGGGAGGAGATACACCGGGGAGCTGTTTTTT
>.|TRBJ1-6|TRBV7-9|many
CASSLAGTVSPLHF
TGTGCCAGCAGCTTAGCAGGGACCGTATCACCCCTCCACTTT
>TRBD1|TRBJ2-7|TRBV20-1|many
CSASPGQGWYEQYF
TGCAGTGCTAGCCCCGGACAGGGGTGGTACGAGCAGTACTTC
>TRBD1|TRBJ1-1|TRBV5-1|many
CASSLDNRGNTEAFF
TGCGCCAGCAGCTTGGACAACAGGGGCAACACTGAAGCTTTCTTT
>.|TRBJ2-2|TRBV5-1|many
CASSPATDGELFF
TGCGCCAGCAGCCCCGCGACGGACGGGGAGCTGTTTTTT
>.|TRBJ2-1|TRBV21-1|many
CARGGREIHEQFF
TGTGCTCGAGGGGGGCGGGAGATCCATGAGCAGTTCTTC
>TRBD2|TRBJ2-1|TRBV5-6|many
CASSDLAGGPNNEQFF
TGTGCCAGCAGCGACCTAGCGGGAGGACCCAACAATGAGCAGTTCTTC
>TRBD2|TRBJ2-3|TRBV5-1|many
CASSSTSGNTDTQYF
TGCGCCAGCAGCTCGACTAGCGGGAACACAGATACGCAGTATTTT
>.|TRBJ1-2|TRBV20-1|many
CSASVPDNSYGYTF
TGCAGTGCTAGTGTACCGGACAATTCCTATGGCTACACCTTC
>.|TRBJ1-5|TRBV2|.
CASRGQDNQPQHF
TGTGCCAGCAGGGGGCAGGACAATCAGCCCCAGCATTTT
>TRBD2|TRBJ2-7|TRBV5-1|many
CASSLGTSGIYEQYF
TGCGCCAGCAGCTTGGGGACTAGCGGAATCTACGAGCAGTACTTC
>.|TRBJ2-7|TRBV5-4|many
CASSLGGRREQYF
TGTGCCAGCAGTTTGGGAGGAAGGAGGGAGCAGTACTTC